These 17 T cell receptor beta chains were all obtained from the same sample, sequenced in a study of blood T cell repertoires in COVID-19. Generated by immunoSEQ multiplex PCR, the TCRdb table keeps only in-frame clones and is missing some. The profile shows roughly 52,000 clones, around nine tenths of them singletons. Sequenced sample: peripheral blood. The receptor source for this set is a man aged 45-65 years with acute or convalescent COVID-19.

V is TRBV30 and J is TRBJ1-2; 9 bases line up with TRBD1. The germline CDR1 and CDR2 sequences are GTSNPN and SVGIG (reference sequence). The CDR3 has 14 amino acids. J was trimmed by 8 bases and V by 5 bases; bases with no gene match: 12. CDR3 DNA: TGTGCCTGGGAAAATCAACAGGGGGCAGGAGGCTACACCTTC. It encodes CAWENQQGAGGYTF.

This clone appeared once. The chain uses TRBV7-3 and TRBJ2-1, with D possibly matching TRBD2 (6 bases). Between the trimmed V and J ends, which lost 5 bases and 5 bases, there was a span of 13 bases. CDR3 length: 14 residues. Per germline, CDR1 SGHTA and CDR2 FQGTGA. DNA for the CDR3: TGTGCCAGCAGCCCCCGGGGGTACGACAATGAGCAGTTCTTC. Protein sequence: CASSPRGYDNEQFF.

V and J are TRBV28 and TRBJ2-7; TRBD2 might be the D (6 bases). Between the trimmed V and J ends, which lost 5 bases and 2 bases, there was a span of 16 bases. Germline CDR1 is MDHEN and CDR2 is SYDVKM. The CDR3 extends over 15 amino acids. CDR3 nucleotides: TGTGCCAGCAGTCCTCTGAGCGGGCCTACCTACGAGCAGTACTTC. It is translated as CASSPLSGPTYEQYF.

This sequence joins TRBV6-4 and TRBJ2-3; a weak D match, TRBD2 (6 bases). V was pared by 2 bases and J by 6 bases, with 9 bases between. This CDR3 region has 13 residues. From germline, CDR1 is MRHNA and CDR2 SNTAGT. CDR3 residues: CASSDTSWDTQYF. The CDR3 DNA is TGTGCCAGCAGTGACACTAGCTGGGATACGCAGTATTTT.

V and J are TRBV28 and TRBJ1-4; 11 bases are a match to TRBD1. V lost 7 bases to trimming and J lost 7 bases; unmatched junction nucleotides: 8. The CDR3 sequence is 15 residues long. Germline CDR1 reads MDHEN; CDR2 reads SYDVKM. The CDR3 is CASTPAGTGGEKLFF. The CDR3 DNA follows: TGTGCCAGCACACCCGCCGGGACAGGGGGTGAAAAACTGTTTTTT.

This chain uses TRBV7-3 with TRBJ2-6; D is possibly TRBD1 (5 bases). The CDR3 has 16 amino acids. Trimming took off 4 bases at V and 0 bases at J, with 10 bases between the two ends. CDR1 is SGHTA, CDR2 FQGTGA, per germline. This CDR3 is CASSSRQFSGANVLTF. The CDR3 nucleotides read TGTGCCAGCAGCTCTCGACAGTTCTCTGGGGCCAACGTCCTGACTTTC.

The rearrangement uses TRBV15 and TRBJ2-7; the D gene is possibly TRBD2 (6 bases). The CDR3 extends over 12 amino acids. V lost 1 base to trimming and J lost 7 bases, with 8 bases between them. Germline loops: CDR1 LNHNV, CDR2 YYDKDF (reference sequence). CDR3 in DNA: TGTGCCACCAGCAGAGTTGCGGGGGAGCAGTACTTC. This encodes CATSRVAGEQYF. Variable domain in full (rest from reference TRBV15 and TRBJ2-7): DAMVIQNPRYQVTQFGKPVTLSCSQTLNHNVMYWYQQKSSQAPKLLFHYYDKDFNNEADTPDNFQSRRPNTSFCFLDIRSPGLGDTAMYLCATSRVAGEQYFGPGTRLTVT.

This chain joins TRBV28 and TRBJ2-1, with 10 bases lining up with TRBD2. The CDR3 length is 16 residues. CDR1 is MDHEN, CDR2 SYDVKM, per germline. V shed 5 bases, J shed 0 bases, and the junction held 4 bases outside the gene matches. CDR3 DNA sequence: TGTGCCAGCAGTCAGACTAGCGGGTCCTCCTACAATGAGCAGTTCTTC. Its protein product is CASSQTSGSSYNEQFF.

The chain links TRBV5-1 to TRBJ2-5; D is perhaps TRBD2 (7 bases). Germline V gene sequence: CDR1 SGHRS, CDR2 YFSETQ. The V and J ends lost 7 bases and 8 bases respectively, with 18 bases between them. CDR3 length equals 13 residues. The CDR3 sequence is CASFLEGGETQYF. The CDR3 DNA reads as TGCGCCAGCTTCCTGGAAGGGGGGGAAACCCAGTACTTC.

This rearrangement joins TRBV19 to TRBJ1-1, with TRBD1 matching over 7 bases. Per germline, CDR1 LNHDA and CDR2 SQIVND (reference sequence). This CDR3 has 13 residues. V lost 10 bases, J lost 2 bases, and 7 bases stayed unmatched. This chain's CDR3 is CATRQGLNTEAFF. DNA for the CDR3: TGTGCCACCAGACAGGGACTCAACACTGAAGCTTTCTTT. The full variable domain, rest sourced from reference TRBV19 and TRBJ1-1, is DGGITQSPKYLFRKEGQNVTLSCEQNLNHDAMYWYRQDPGQGLRLIYYSQIVNDFQKGDIAEGYSVSREKKESFPLTVTSAQKNPTAFYLCATRQGLNTEAFFGQGTRLTVV.

The J gene is TRBJ1-2, the V gene TRBV7-2, with D unclear. The germline V gene has CDR1 SGHTA and CDR2 FQGNSA. V was cut by 3 bases and J by 8 bases, with 22 bases left in between. The length of the CDR3 is 16 residues. The CDR3 reads CASSFSGSPDSYGYTF. The CDR3 DNA follows: TGTGCCAGCAGCTTCTCCGGGAGCCCGGACTCCTACGGCTACACCTTC.

This rearrangement joins TRBV18 to TRBJ2-7; 8 positions agree with TRBD2. Germline V gene lookup returns CDR1 KGHSH and CDR2 LQKENI. Losses at the gene ends were 2 bases for V and 3 bases for J; bases not matched to a gene: 3. The CDR3 totals 14 residues. The DNA for the CDR3 is TGTGCCAGCTCACCATCGGGGGGGCTCTACGAGCAGTACTTC. Encoded protein: CASSPSGGLYEQYF.

The CDR3 DNA follows: TGTGCCAGCAGCCCTGGACGAGAGGGGAGGCAAGAGACCCAGTACTTC. Protein sequence: CASSPGREGRQETQYF. The chain uses TRBV11-3 and TRBJ2-5; a possible D gene is TRBD2 (6 bases). Germline-derived CDR1 and CDR2 are SGHNT and YENEEA. CDR3 length: 16 residues. The germline V and J ends were trimmed by 5 bases and 2 bases, with 18 bases remaining between them.

This sequence joins TRBV7-6 and TRBJ1-6, with D possibly being TRBD1 (5 bases). V was cut by 5 bases and J by 9 bases, with 17 bases left in between. The CDR3 is made up of 15 amino acids. CDR1 and CDR2 from the germline V gene are SGHVS and FNYEAQ. The CDR3 DNA sequence: TGTGCCAGCAGCCTGATTCAGGGTATCGGTTCACCCCTCCACTTT. Protein: CASSLIQGIGSPLHF.

The chain combines TRBV10-3 with TRBJ1-2; 7 bases match TRBD1. Germline V gene lookup returns CDR1 ENHRY and CDR2 SYGVKD. CDR3 length: 11 amino acids. Unmatched junction bases numbered 6, after V lost 7 bases and J lost 10 bases. The CDR3 nucleotides read TGTGCCATCAAAACAGGGGATGACTACACCTTC. It is translated as CAIKTGDDYTF.

The CDR3 nucleotides read TGTGCCAGCATGAGACAGGGTTACGAGCAGTACTTC. Its protein is CASMRQGYEQYF. The J gene is TRBJ2-7, the V gene TRBV2; 7 bases agree with TRBD1. Germline V gene data show CDR1 as SNHLY and CDR2 as FYNNEI. V gave up 7 bases and J gave up 4 bases; unmatched junction bases: 4. The CDR3 length is 12 residues.

The chain links TRBV9 to TRBJ2-1; 8 bases agree with TRBD1. Germline CDR1 SGDLS, CDR2 YYNGEE. J was trimmed by 1 base and V by 2 bases; bases with no gene match: 2. The CDR3 runs to 15 residues. The CDR3 DNA reads TGTGCCAGCAGCGTGACAGGGGTTTCCTACAATGAGCAGTTCTTC. Translation: CASSVTGVSYNEQFF.